This entry features one T cell receptor beta chain sequence. This specimen belongs to a study of blood T cell repertoires in COVID-19. Sequenced by immunoSEQ multiplex PCR; TCRdb stores in-frame clones only, minus some. The top ten hold 10% of the sample, which has about 210,000 clones, 87% seen once. The J segment lost 8 bases and the V segment lost 5 bases, leaving 8 bases of the junction unmatched. Germline values: CDR1 SGHTA, CDR2 FQGTGA. The CDR3 extends over 14 amino acids. This receptor was taken from a man between 18 and 35 years old with acute COVID-19. The chain employs TRBV7-3 and TRBJ1-4; TRBD1 matches at 7 bases. The specimen sequenced was PBMCs or T cells enriched from blood (not recorded which). This CDR3 reads CASSPQGVREKLFF. The CDR3 nucleotides read TGTGCCAGCAGCCCCCAGGGGGTTAGAGAAAAACTGTTTTTT.